Listed here are 16 T cell receptor beta chains from one sample, sequenced in a study of T cell clonality in common variable immunodeficiency. The data were produced by immunoSEQ multiplex PCR, yet TCRdb's version contains in-frame clones alone and is incomplete. The sample presents some 53,000 clones, none singletons. The sequencing input was peripheral blood mononuclear cells. The receptors originated from a person aged 18 to 70 in good health.

This clone was seen ten or more times. The read halts 3 residues ahead of the CDR3 end, with the missing end drawn from the germline J gene. V is TRBV5-1 and J is TRBJ2-7, with a possible D match to TRBD2 (5 bases). CDR1 SGHRS and CDR2 YFSETQ come from the germline V gene. There are 14 residues in the CDR3. V lost 4 bases and J 5 bases, leaving 16 bases between the germline ends. The CDR3: CASSPQPTIHEQYF. CDR3 bases read: TGCGCCAGCAGCCCGCAGCCGACTATCCACGAG.

This clone was found many times. The read is 3 residues too short to cover the CDR3 end, so that end is filled in from the germline J gene. This sequence joins TRBV7-9 and TRBJ2-1; D may be TRBD2 (6 bases). With 5 bases removed from V and 8 bases from J, the gap between germline ends came to 16 bases. The germline V gene encodes CDR1 SEHNR and CDR2 FQNEAQ (reference sequence). The CDR3 is 14 residues long. CDR3 in amino acids: CASSASGGPHEQFF. CDR3 bases read: TGTGCCAGCAGCGCCTCCGGGGGTCCCCATGAG.

This clone was found many times. The read is 3 residues too short to cover the CDR3 end, so that end is filled in from the germline J gene. The rearrangement joins TRBV4-2 to TRBJ2-7, with 14 nucleotides matching TRBD2. V was clipped by 4 bases and J by 5 bases; unmatched bases: 16. The CDR3 contains 19 residues. Germline loops: CDR1 LGHNA, CDR2 YNFKEQ. The CDR3 protein is CASSPSLGTSGSGGDEQYF. The sequenced CDR3 bases are TGTGCCAGCAGCCCCTCCCTCGGGACTAGCGGGAGTGGTGGGGACGAG.

Only a few counts were recorded for this clone. The read gets to within 3 residues of the CDR3 end, and the germline J gene fills in the rest. The chain links TRBV7-8 to TRBJ2-7, with 8 bases identical to TRBD2. Germline V lookup: CDR1 SGHVS, CDR2 FQNEAQ. Trimming took 2 bases from V and 4 from J; bases not matched to a gene: 7. The CDR3 loop spans 15 amino acids. The CDR3 loop is CASSLMSGSMYEQYF. The CDR3 bases that were read are TGTGCCAGCAGCTTAATGAGCGGGAGTATGTACGAG.

This clone was observed many times. The missing CDR3 end, 3 residues past where the read stops, is filled in from the germline J gene. The J gene is TRBJ1-2, the V gene TRBV20-1, with D uncertain. V shed 0 bases and J shed 6 bases, with 11 bases lying between them. This CDR3 comprises 13 residues. Germline V CDR1 and CDR2: DFQATT, SNEGSKA (reference sequence). The sequenced CDR3 bases are TGCAGTGCTAGAGAGGTGGCAGAGGATGGC. Translating it yields CSAREVAEDG. Given in full, the CDR3 is CSAREVAEDGYTF.

This clone appeared many times. The CDR3 bases that were read are TGCGCCAGCAGCTTCCGGCCAGACGGGACTGAA. Translated: CASSFRPDGTE. The CDR3 in full is CASSFRPDGTEAFF. This chain links TRBV5-1 with TRBJ1-1; D unresolved. From the germline J gene comes the end of the CDR3, since the read stops 3 residues before it. Per the germline V gene, CDR1 is SGHRS and CDR2 is YFSETQ. The CDR3 extends over 14 amino acids. Deletions cut 2 bases from V and 5 bases from J, with 13 bases between.

This clone appeared many times. The read stops 3 residues short of the end of the CDR3; the missing end is completed from the germline J gene. The rearrangement uses TRBV20-1 and TRBJ2-5, with 8 bases identical to TRBD2. V lost 1 base and J lost 5; bases outside the gene matches: 9. Germline V gives CDR1 DFQATT, CDR2 SNEGSKA (reference sequence). The CDR3 is 15 residues long. The chain's CDR3 is CSARGGAGVGETQYF. CDR3 DNA (partial): TGCAGTGCTAGAGGGGGAGCGGGAGTTGGGGAGACC.

Many counts were recorded for this clone. Sequencing ends 3 residues short of the CDR3 end; the germline J gene provides the rest. J is TRBJ2-4 and V is TRBV20-1; D may be TRBD2 (6 bases). CDR1 and CDR2 (germline): DFQATT, SNEGSKA (reference sequence). V shed 3 bases and J shed 4 bases, with 19 bases lying between them. The CDR3 covers 16 residues. The CDR3 here is CSASRGAGGLKNIQYF. The sequenced part of the CDR3 DNA is TGCAGTGCTAGCCGCGGGGCTGGTGGACTAAAAAACATT.

This clone was observed many times. The CDR3 end is not reached by the read, which stops 3 residues before it; the germline J gene fills it in. The chain couples TRBV30 to TRBJ2-3, with 9 bases that match TRBD2. Germline V gene data show CDR1 as GTSNPN and CDR2 as SVGIG (reference sequence). This CDR3 spans 14 amino acids. With 0 bases clipped from V and 5 bases from J, the junction kept 3 bases outside the gene matches. CDR3 DNA, as far as it was read: TGTGCCTGGAGTGTTGAACTAGCGGGAGATACG. It translates to CAWSVELAGDT. The CDR3 in its entirety is CAWSVELAGDTQYF.

This clone was detected many times. The CDR3 DNA, read in part, is TGTGCCACCAAAGCGGGAGTGGCAGAGGATACG. This encodes CATKAGVAEDT. The entire CDR3 protein is CATKAGVAEDTQYF. The chain joins TRBV10-3 to TRBJ2-3; the match to TRBD2 covers 8 bases. Sequencing ends 3 residues short of the CDR3 end; the germline J gene provides the rest. V lost 10 bases and J lost 6; bases outside the gene matches: 12. Germline CDR1 ENHRY, CDR2 SYGVKD. This CDR3 has 14 amino acids.

Comment on this clone: The read finishes 3 residues shy of the CDR3 end, and the germline J gene is used to complete it. The chain couples TRBV7-2 to TRBJ1-2; tentatively, D is TRBD1 (5 bases). CDR1 SGHTA and CDR2 FQGNSA come from the germline V gene. CDR3 length: 14 residues. Incomplete CDR3 DNA: TGTGCCAGCAGCTTAGTTGGGACTAGCCACGAC. Translated, it gives CASSLVGTSHD. The full-length CDR3 reads as CASSLVGTSHDYTF.

In its sample, this clone was seen many times. Coverage ceases 3 residues before the CDR3 finishes, and the germline J gene fills in the end. The chain uses TRBV7-9 and TRBJ2-3, with 13 bases that match TRBD2. V shed 6 bases and J 3 bases; nucleotides not matched to a gene: 3. Germline loops: CDR1 SEHNR, CDR2 FQNEAQ (reference sequence). The CDR3 runs 15 residues. CDR3 DNA, as far as it was read: TGTGCCAGCAGACTACTAGCGGGAGGGACAGATACG. Translated, it gives CASRLLAGGTDT. The whole CDR3 is CASRLLAGGTDTQYF.

There are many counts of this clone. The read halts 3 residues ahead of the CDR3 end, with the missing end drawn from the germline J gene. V is TRBV14 and J is TRBJ2-7, with 8 nucleotides matching TRBD2. This CDR3 is built from 15 residues. The J segment lost 3 bases and the V segment lost 6 bases, leaving 10 bases of the junction unmatched. CDR1 is SGHDN and CDR2 is FVKESK in the germline V gene. The CDR3 sequence: CASSRAGTRVYEQYF. Incomplete CDR3 DNA: TGTGCCAGCAGTCGTGCCGGGACTAGAGTCTACGAG.

This clone appeared many times. The read terminates 3 residues before the CDR3 end, so the remaining end is supplied by the germline J gene. The V gene is TRBV5-1, the J gene TRBJ2-1, with D hard to call. Trimming pared 1 base from V and 9 bases from J, leaving 11 bases between. The CDR3 is made up of 13 amino acids. Looked up from germline, CDR1 is SGHRS and CDR2 is YFSETQ. The CDR3 DNA, read in part, is TGCGCCAGCAGCTTGAAGTTTAGGGTTGAG. As protein: CASSLKFRVE. The whole CDR3 sequence reads CASSLKFRVEQFF.

By its share, this clone is medium-sized. The DNA read from the CDR3 is TGCGCCAGCAGCCTCGAGGGGGTTCCTAGCACAGATACG. Translation gives CASSLEGVPSTDT. The CDR3 as a whole reads CASSLEGVPSTDTQYF. The chain recombines TRBV5-1 with TRBJ2-3; tentatively, D is TRBD1 (6 bases). The CDR3 end falls 3 residues outside the read, so it is completed with the germline J gene. Trimming stripped 4 bases from V and 0 bases from J, with 15 bases between. The CDR3 is made up of 16 amino acids. Germline assignment: CDR1 SGHRS and CDR2 YFSETQ. The entire variable domain, with the rest obtained from reference TRBV5-1 and TRBJ2-3, is as follows: KAGVTQTPRYLIKTRGQQVTLSCSPISGHRSVSWYQQTPGQGLQFLFEYFSETQRNKGNFPGRFSGRQFSNSRSEMNVSTLELGDSALYLCASSLEGVPSTDTQYFGPGTRLTVL.

This clone was counted many times. The read stops 3 residues short of the end of the CDR3; the missing end is completed from the germline J gene. V usage is TRBV7-9 and J usage is TRBJ1-5, with a tentative D call TRBD1 (6 bases). Trimming shortened V by 5 bases and J by 4 bases, and 12 bases separated the two germline ends. Germline V CDR1 and CDR2: SEHNR, FQNEAQ (reference sequence). The CDR3 length is 14 residues. The part of the CDR3 DNA that was read is TGTGCCAGCAGCCGCAGGGGACCTAATCAGCCC. Protein product: CASSRRGPNQP. The entire CDR3 protein is CASSRRGPNQPQHF. Supplemented by reference TRBV7-9 and TRBJ1-5, the full variable domain reads DTGVSQNPRHKITKRGQNVTFRCDPISEHNRLYWYRQTLGQGPEFLTYFQNEAQLEKSRLLSDRFSAERPKGSFSTLEIQRTEQGDSAMYLCASSRRGPNQPQHFGDGTRLSIL.